The T cell receptor (beta chain) described here comes from a study of cytomegalovirus exposure and HLA in healthy donors. Study-level information: Later, an analysis reported that the 130 or so validation repertoires had used the same platform as the approximately 720 first-cohort repertoires.

Data came from immunoSEQ multiplex PCR; TCRdb stores just in-frame clones and leaves some out. The data contain over 50,000 clones, almost 97% of them singletons. Study-wide points: Associated with cytomegalovirus, according to the listing, were around 160 TCR beta chains. Rare sequences made up most TCRs, while some public TCRs were found in many donors.

With regard to this clone: Its target is not known.

V gave up 4 bases and J gave up 0 bases, with 15 bases separating them. Germline loops: CDR1 LGHNA, CDR2 YSLEER. The CDR3 consists of 16 residues. The TCR sequence derives from a woman younger than 30 in good health and CMV-seronegative. Material: PBMCs. V usage is TRBV4-3 and J usage is TRBJ1-1; a possible D gene is TRBD1 (5 bases). The DNA of the CDR3 is TGCGCCAGCAGCCCCGACCCGGACAAGGTGAACACTGAAGCTTTCTTT. Its translation is CASSPDPDKVNTEAFF.